Each of the 21 T cell receptor beta chains below was sequenced from the same sample in a study of CD4 and CD8 cells across lung adenocarcinoma regions. TCRdb reanalysed the PCR reads using MiXCR and keeps one entry per CDR3 protein. The data contain 12,000 or so distinct CDR3 sequences, roughly 48% of them seen just once; the ten biggest clones take up 26%. Source material: CD8+ T cells from the margin of a lung tumor. The receptors shown here come from a female donor with lung adenocarcinoma. The CD4 and CD8 labels of this study may be unreliable.

The chain recombines TRBV25-1 with TRBJ1-2; 8 bases align to TRBD1. Looked up from germline, CDR1 is MGHDK and CDR2 is SYGVNS. The length of the CDR3 is 13 residues. J lost 3 bases, V lost 3 bases, and 0 bases had no gene match. The CDR3 is CASSETGDYGYTF. In DNA form, the CDR3 reads TGTGCCAGCAGTGAGACAGGGGACTATGGCTACACCTTC.

The chain joins TRBV12-3 or TRBV12-4 to TRBJ2-1; no definite D call. This CDR3 has 15 amino acids. V was shortened by 5 bases and J by 0 bases, with 11 bases between the two germline ends. For the CDR3, the DNA is TGTGCCAGCAGTCTCTGGCGGAGCTCCTACAATGAGCAGTTCTTC. Protein: CASSLWRSSYNEQFF.

This clonotype showed up just a few times. The J gene is TRBJ1-1, the V gene TRBV6-1; 8 bases agree with TRBD1. The germline V gene has CDR1 MNHNS and CDR2 SASEGT. This CDR3 is 16 amino acids long. J lost 6 bases, V lost 3 bases, and 12 bases had no gene match. The CDR3 DNA reads TGTGCCAGCAGTGAGGCCCTCCGGGACAGGTCCGCTGAAGCTTTCTTT. It translates to CASSEALRDRSAEAFF.

This clonotype was counted a few times. J is TRBJ2-3 and V is TRBV6-1, with D perhaps TRBD2 (5 bases). This CDR3 region has 14 residues. Germline loops: CDR1 MNHNS, CDR2 SASEGT. Trimming cost V 5 bases and J 3 bases, with 12 bases left between them. For the CDR3, the DNA is TGTGCCAGCAGTCGTGAAGCGGTGACAGATACGCAGTATTTT. Its translation is CASSREAVTDTQYF.

In this sample, this clonotype turned up many times. The gene calls are TRBV12-3 or TRBV12-4 and TRBJ2-1; D remains unclear. CDR3 length: 14 amino acids. Trimming removed 1 base at V and 4 bases at J, with 8 bases between. The CDR3 loop reads CASSLDQVYNEQFF. In DNA form, the CDR3 reads TGTGCCAGCAGTTTAGATCAGGTATACAATGAGCAGTTCTTC.

This sequence joins TRBV6-1 and TRBJ2-5; TRBD2 agrees at 7 bases. The CDR3 runs 14 residues. V lost 0 bases to trimming and J lost 11 bases; unmatched junction nucleotides: 9. From germline, CDR1 is MNHNS and CDR2 SASEGT. The DNA of the CDR3 is TGTGCCAGCAGTGAAGCCGGGGGGACCGATGCGCAGTACTTC. It yields the protein CASSEAGGTDAQYF.

This clonotype turned up a few times. The CDR3 nucleotides are TGCGCCAGCAGCCAAGAGGGCGTGGGGACAGGGGCCGAGCAGTACTTC. Protein: CASSQEGVGTGAEQYF. The J gene is TRBJ2-7, the V gene TRBV4-1; 10 bases fit TRBD1. The CDR3 covers 16 residues. Trimming removed 0 bases from V and 6 bases from J; junction bases left unmatched: 8. Germline CDR1 is MGHRA and CDR2 is YSYEKL.

The CDR3 DNA is TGTGCCAGCAGTCTTAAGAATGAGCAGTTCTTC. Its translation: CASSLKNEQFF. This chain joins TRBV27 and TRBJ2-1; D is undetermined. The V and J ends lost 5 bases and 7 bases respectively, with 6 bases between them. Germline V lookup: CDR1 MNHEY, CDR2 SMNVEV (reference sequence). The CDR3 has 11 residues.

The chain has TRBV4-1 and TRBJ2-2, with a possible D match to TRBD1 (6 bases). V was pared by 3 bases and J by 6 bases, with 14 bases between. Germline V lookup: CDR1 MGHRA, CDR2 YSYEKL. The CDR3 is 15 amino acids. For the CDR3, the DNA is TGCGCCAGCAGCCACCGGGACATTGGGTCCGGGGAGCTGTTTTTT. Amino acids: CASSHRDIGSGELFF.

This clonotype has only a few counts. The chain joins TRBV6-5 to TRBJ1-2, with D uncertain. Trimming pared 2 bases from V and 2 bases from J, leaving 9 bases between. From germline, CDR1 is MNHEY and CDR2 SVGAGI. This CDR3 has 14 amino acids. CDR3 sequence (DNA): TGTGCCAGCAGTTACGTCGACGGCAACTATGGCTACACCTTC. Its protein product is CASSYVDGNYGYTF.

The genes are TRBV9 and TRBJ2-5, with TRBD2 matching 9 bases. Germline CDR1 reads SGDLS; CDR2 reads YYNGEE. The CDR3 sequence is 16 residues long. With V trimmed by 4 bases and J by 5 bases, 12 bases remained unmatched. The CDR3 coding sequence is TGTGCCAGCAGCTACGGGTTAGCGGGGGCCCGGGAGACCCAGTACTTC. Amino acid sequence: CASSYGLAGARETQYF.

The V gene is TRBV25-1, the J gene TRBJ2-1; TRBD1 matches 9 bases. The J call is uncertain, as TRBJ2-7 better fits the DNA end. CDR3 length equals 16 residues. Germline lookup yields CDR1 MGHDK and CDR2 SYGVNS. CDR3 in DNA: TGTGCCAGCAGTGGAGTCGGGACAGGGCAAGTTTACGAGCAGTACTTC. It encodes CASSGVGTGQVYEQYF.

This clonotype was observed many times. This chain uses TRBV7-6 with TRBJ2-3; 10 bases line up with TRBD2. This CDR3 is built from 13 residues. Germline-derived CDR1 and CDR2 are SGHVS and FNYEAQ. V shed 4 bases, J shed 11 bases, and the junction held 6 bases outside the gene matches. CDR3 sequence: CASSSGSGGKQYF. The CDR3 bases are TGTGCCAGCAGCTCCGGTAGCGGGGGGAAGCAGTATTTT. The full variable domain, with the rest looked up from reference TRBV7-6 and TRBJ2-3, is GAGVSQSPRYKVTKRGQDVALRCDPISGHVSLYWYRQALGQGPEFLTYFNYEAQQDKSGLPNDRFSAERPEGSISTLTIQRTEQRDSAMYRCASSSGSGGKQYFGPGTRLTVL.

Ten or more counts support this clonotype. The V and J genes are TRBV4-2 and TRBJ1-4, with 7 bases aligning to TRBD1. There are 15 residues in the CDR3. V was clipped by 0 bases and J by 8 bases; unmatched bases: 6. Germline V gene lookup returns CDR1 LGHNA and CDR2 YNFKEQ. The CDR3 loop is CASSQDQGEGEKLFF. The CDR3 DNA follows: TGTGCCAGCAGCCAAGATCAGGGGGAAGGGGAAAAACTGTTTTTT.

This clonotype was recorded a few times. Here the CDR3 DNA reads TGTGCCTGGAGTGTACTGGCAGGACCCAAAGAGACCCAGTACTTC. It specifies CAWSVLAGPKETQYF. The V and J genes are TRBV30 and TRBJ2-1; D gene ambiguous. The J call is uncertain, as TRBJ2-5 better fits the DNA end. The CDR3 has 15 residues. Germline V lookup: CDR1 GTSNPN, CDR2 SVGIG (reference sequence).

This clonotype showed up many times. The chain is built from TRBV6-1 and TRBJ1-2; possibly TRBD1 for D (5 bases). Germline CDR1 is MNHNS and CDR2 is SASEGT. V lost 7 bases, J lost 8 bases, and 17 bases lay in between. This CDR3 region has 13 residues. The CDR3 region has the DNA TGTGCCAGCACCCTTGGGTTGGGGCGGGGCTACACCTTC. Protein sequence: CASTLGLGRGYTF.

The chain is built from TRBV19 and TRBJ2-3, with 7 bases that match TRBD2. Germline lookup yields CDR1 LNHDA and CDR2 SQIVND (reference sequence). The CDR3 totals 14 residues. Trimming removed 3 bases from V and 4 bases from J; junction bases left unmatched: 4. In nucleotides, the CDR3 is TGTGCCAGTAGTATTGGGGGGAGGGCAGATACGCAGTATTTT. This sequence encodes CASSIGGRADTQYF.

A remark on this clonotype: One end of the junction does not line up with germline, which may come from a read error. The genes are TRBV10-1 and TRBJ2-4, with D maybe TRBD2 (6 bases). The germline V gene has CDR1 WNHNN and CDR2 SYGVQD (reference sequence). The CDR3 has 14 amino acids. CDR3 in amino acids: CASARERAKNIQYF. DNA for the CDR3: TGCGCCAGCGCACGGGAGAGAGCCAAAAATATTCAGTACTTC.

Worth noting for this clonotype: A read error may produce the germline difference seen at one junction end. The chain carries TRBV6-1 and TRBJ2-1, with D perhaps TRBD2 (6 bases). Germline CDR1 is MNHNS and CDR2 is SASEGT. The CDR3 has 15 residues. CDR3 sequence reads: CASSLSGVSGNEQFF. The CDR3 region has the DNA TGTGCCAGCAGCCTCTCCGGTGTTAGCGGAAATGAGCAGTTTTTT.

The chain employs TRBV6-5 and TRBJ1-6; maybe TRBD1 (5 bases). The germline CDR1 and CDR2 sequences are MNHEY and SVGAGI. CDR3 length: 14 residues. Between the trimmed V and J ends, which lost 2 bases and 6 bases, there was a span of 8 bases. This chain's CDR3 is CASSYGGSNSPLHF. For the CDR3, the DNA is TGTGCCAGCAGTTACGGGGGGTCTAATTCACCCCTCCACTTT.

The rearrangement uses TRBV19 and TRBJ2-5, with D maybe TRBD1 (6 bases). The J call may be incorrect, as the DNA end agrees better with TRBJ2-4. The CDR3 has 10 amino acids. The V gene's germline CDR1 is LNHDA and CDR2 SQIVND (reference sequence). CDR3 nucleotides: TGTGCCACCAGGGGAAACATTCAGTACTTC. It codes for CATRGNIQYF.